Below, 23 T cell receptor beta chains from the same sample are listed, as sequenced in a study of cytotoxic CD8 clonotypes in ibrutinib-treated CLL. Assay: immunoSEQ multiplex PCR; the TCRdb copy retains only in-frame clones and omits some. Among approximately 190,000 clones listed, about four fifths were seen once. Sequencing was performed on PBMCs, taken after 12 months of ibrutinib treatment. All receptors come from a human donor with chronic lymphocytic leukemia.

CDR3 sequence: CASSLSGGELFF. As DNA, the CDR3 is TGTGCCAGCAGTTTATCGGGCGGGGAGCTGTTTTTT. The gene calls are TRBV27 and TRBJ2-2; D is uncertain. Germline assignment: CDR1 MNHEY and CDR2 SMNVEV (reference sequence). Trimming removed 0 bases at V and 7 bases at J, with 3 bases between. This CDR3 is built from 12 residues.

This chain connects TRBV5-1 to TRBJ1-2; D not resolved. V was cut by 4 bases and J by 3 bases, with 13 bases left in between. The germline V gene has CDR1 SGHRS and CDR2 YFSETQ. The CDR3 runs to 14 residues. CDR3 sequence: CASSPLQQYYGYTF. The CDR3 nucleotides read TGCGCCAGCAGCCCATTACAGCAATACTATGGCTACACCTTC.

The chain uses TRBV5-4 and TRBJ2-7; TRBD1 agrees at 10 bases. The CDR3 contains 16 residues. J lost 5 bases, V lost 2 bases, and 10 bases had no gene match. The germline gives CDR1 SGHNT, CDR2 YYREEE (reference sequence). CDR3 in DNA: TGTGCCAGCAGCTTAATCCGGGACAGGGGTACCCACGAGCAGTACTTC. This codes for CASSLIRDRGTHEQYF.

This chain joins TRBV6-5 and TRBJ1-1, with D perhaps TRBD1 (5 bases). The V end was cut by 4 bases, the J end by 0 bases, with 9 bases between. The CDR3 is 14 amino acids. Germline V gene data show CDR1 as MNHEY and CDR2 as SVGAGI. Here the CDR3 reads CASSLQAVNTEAFF. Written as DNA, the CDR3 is TGTGCCAGCAGTTTACAGGCGGTGAACACTGAAGCTTTCTTT.

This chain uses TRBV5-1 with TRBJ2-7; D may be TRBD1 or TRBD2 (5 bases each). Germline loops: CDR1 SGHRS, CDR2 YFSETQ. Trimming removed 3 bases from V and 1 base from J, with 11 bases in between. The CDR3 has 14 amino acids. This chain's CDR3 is CASSSGWGSYEQYF. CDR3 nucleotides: TGCGCCAGCAGCTCAGGGTGGGGGTCCTACGAGCAGTACTTC.

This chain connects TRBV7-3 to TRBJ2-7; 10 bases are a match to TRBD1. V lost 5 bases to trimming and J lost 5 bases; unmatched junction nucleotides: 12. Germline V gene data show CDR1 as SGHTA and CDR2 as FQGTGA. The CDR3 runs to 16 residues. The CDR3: CASSKSIRGTGDEQYF. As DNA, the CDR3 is TGTGCCAGCAGCAAATCAATAAGGGGGACAGGGGACGAGCAGTACTTC.

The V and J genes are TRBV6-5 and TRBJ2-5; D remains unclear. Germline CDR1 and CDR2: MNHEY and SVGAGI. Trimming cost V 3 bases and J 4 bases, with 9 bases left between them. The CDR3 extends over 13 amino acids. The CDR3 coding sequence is TGTGCCAGCAGTTATTATCTAGGAGAGACCCAGTACTTC. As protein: CASSYYLGETQYF.

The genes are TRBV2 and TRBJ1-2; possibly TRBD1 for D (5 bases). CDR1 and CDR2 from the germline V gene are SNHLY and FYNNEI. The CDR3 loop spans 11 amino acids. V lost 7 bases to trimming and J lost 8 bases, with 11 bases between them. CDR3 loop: CASNGGRGYTF. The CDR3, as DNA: TGTGCCAGCAACGGGGGTCGGGGCTACACCTTC.

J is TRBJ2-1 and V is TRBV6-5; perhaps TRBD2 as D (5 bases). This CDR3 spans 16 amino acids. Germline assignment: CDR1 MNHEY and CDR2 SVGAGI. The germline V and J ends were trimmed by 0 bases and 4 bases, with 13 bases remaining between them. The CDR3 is CASSYSMVPGYNEQFF. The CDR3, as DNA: TGTGCCAGCAGTTACTCGATGGTTCCGGGGTACAATGAGCAGTTCTTC.

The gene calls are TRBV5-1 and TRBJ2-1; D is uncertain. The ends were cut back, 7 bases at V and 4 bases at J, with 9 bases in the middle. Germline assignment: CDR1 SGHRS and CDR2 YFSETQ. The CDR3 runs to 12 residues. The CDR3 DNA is TGCGCCAGCGGATTACAGTACAATGAGCAGTTCTTC. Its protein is CASGLQYNEQFF.

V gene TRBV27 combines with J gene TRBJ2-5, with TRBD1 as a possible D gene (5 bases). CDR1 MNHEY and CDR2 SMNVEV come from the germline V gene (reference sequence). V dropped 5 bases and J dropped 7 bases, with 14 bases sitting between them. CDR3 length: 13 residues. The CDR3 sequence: CASSLSGSGTQYF. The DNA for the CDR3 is TGTGCCAGCAGTCTTTCAGGGTCCGGGACCCAGTACTTC.

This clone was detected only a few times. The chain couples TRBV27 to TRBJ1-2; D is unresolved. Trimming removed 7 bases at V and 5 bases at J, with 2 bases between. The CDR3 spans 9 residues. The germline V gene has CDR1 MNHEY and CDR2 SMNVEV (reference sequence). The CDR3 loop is CASTYGYTF. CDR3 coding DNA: TGTGCCAGCACGTATGGCTACACCTTC.

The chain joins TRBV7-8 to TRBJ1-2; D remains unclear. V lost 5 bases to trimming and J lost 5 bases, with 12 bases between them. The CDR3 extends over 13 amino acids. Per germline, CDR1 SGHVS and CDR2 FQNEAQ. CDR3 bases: TGTGCCAGCAGCAACGAGTATAGTTATGGCTACACCTTC. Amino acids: CASSNEYSYGYTF.

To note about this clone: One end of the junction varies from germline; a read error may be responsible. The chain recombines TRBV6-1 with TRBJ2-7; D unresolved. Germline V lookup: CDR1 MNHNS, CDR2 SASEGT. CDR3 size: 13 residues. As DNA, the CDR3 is TGTGCCAGCAGCGAGTTAGGAACCTATGAGCAGTACTTC. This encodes CASSELGTYEQYF.

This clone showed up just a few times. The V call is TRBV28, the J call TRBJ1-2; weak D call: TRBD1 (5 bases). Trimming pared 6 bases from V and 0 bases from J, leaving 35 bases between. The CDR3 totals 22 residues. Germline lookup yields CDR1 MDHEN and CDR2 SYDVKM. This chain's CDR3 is CASSRPSFTLKPLRTSNYGYTF. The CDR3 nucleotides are TGTGCCAGCAGCCGACCCTCTTTTACCCTGAAACCGCTAAGGACATCTAACTATGGCTACACCTTC.

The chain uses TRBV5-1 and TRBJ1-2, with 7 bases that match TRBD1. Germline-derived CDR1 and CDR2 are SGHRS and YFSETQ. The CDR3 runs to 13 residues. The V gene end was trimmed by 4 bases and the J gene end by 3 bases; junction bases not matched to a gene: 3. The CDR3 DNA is TGCGCCAGCAGCGTCCAGGGGGACTATGGCTACACCTTC. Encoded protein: CASSVQGDYGYTF.

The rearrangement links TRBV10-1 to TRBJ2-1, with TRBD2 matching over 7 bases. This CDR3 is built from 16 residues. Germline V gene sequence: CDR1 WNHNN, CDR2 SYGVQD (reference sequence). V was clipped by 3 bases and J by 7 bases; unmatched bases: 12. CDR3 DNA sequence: TGCGCCAGCAGTGATGTGGGAGGACTAGTCGTAAATGAGCAGTTCTTC. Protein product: CASSDVGGLVVNEQFF.

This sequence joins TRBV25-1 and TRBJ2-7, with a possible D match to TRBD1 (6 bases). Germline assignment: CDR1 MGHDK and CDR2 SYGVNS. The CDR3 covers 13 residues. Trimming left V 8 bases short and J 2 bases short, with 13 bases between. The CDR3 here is CASGSRGAYEQYF. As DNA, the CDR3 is TGTGCCAGCGGATCCAGGGGAGCCTACGAGCAGTACTTC.

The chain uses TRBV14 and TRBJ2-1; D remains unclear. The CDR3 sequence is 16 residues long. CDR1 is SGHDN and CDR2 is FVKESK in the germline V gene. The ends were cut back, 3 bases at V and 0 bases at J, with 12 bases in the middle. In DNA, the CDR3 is TGTGCCAGCAGCCACCCTCCGGCAAACTCCTACAATGAGCAGTTCTTC. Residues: CASSHPPANSYNEQFF.

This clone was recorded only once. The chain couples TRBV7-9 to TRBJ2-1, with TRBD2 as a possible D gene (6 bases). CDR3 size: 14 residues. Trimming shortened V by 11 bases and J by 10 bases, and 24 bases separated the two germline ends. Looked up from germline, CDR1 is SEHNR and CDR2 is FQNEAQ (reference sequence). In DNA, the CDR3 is TGTGCCGGGGTTCGACTAGTAATTGGCTGGGAGCAGTTCTTC. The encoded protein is CAGVRLVIGWEQFF.

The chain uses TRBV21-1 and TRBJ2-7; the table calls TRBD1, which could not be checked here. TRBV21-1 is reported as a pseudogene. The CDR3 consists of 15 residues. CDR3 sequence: CASGAWGPSSDEQYF. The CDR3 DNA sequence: TGTGCCAGCGGGGCTTGGGGCCCGAGCAGCGACGAGCAGTACTTC.

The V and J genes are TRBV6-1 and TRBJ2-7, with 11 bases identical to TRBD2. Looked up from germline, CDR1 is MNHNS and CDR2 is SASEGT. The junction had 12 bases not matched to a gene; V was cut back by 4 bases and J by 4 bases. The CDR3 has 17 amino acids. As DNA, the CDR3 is TGTGCCAGCAGTGGAACTAGCGGGGGCCCCGCTATTTACGAGCAGTACTTC. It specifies CASSGTSGGPAIYEQYF.

Here the CDR3 DNA reads TGCGCCAGCAGCGGGGACAGGGATGAAAAACTGTTTTTT. Translated, it gives CASSGDRDEKLFF. V gene TRBV5-1 combines with J gene TRBJ1-4; 9 bases are shared with TRBD1. V shed 4 bases, J shed 6 bases, and the junction held 1 base outside the gene matches. There are 13 residues in the CDR3. Germline V gene lookup returns CDR1 SGHRS and CDR2 YFSETQ.